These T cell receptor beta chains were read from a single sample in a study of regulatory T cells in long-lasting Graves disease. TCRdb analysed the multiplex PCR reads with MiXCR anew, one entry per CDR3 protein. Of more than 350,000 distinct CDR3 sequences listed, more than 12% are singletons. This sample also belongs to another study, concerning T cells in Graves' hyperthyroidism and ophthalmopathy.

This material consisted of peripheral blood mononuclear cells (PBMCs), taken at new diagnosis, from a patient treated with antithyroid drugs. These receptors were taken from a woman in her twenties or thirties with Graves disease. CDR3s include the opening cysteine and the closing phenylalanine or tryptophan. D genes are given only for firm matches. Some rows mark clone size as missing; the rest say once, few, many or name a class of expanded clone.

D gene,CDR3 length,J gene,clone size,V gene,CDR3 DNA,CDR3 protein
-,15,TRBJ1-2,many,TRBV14,TGTGCCAGCAGCCAAGTAGGGGTGCCCAACTATGGCTACACCTTC,CASSQVGVPNYGYTF
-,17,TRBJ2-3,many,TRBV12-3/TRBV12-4,TGTGCCAGCAGTCCTAAAGTCAGGGGCAAGAGCACAGATACGCAGTATTTT,CASSPKVRGKSTDTQYF
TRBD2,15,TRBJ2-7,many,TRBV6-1,TGTGCCAGCAGCCCTCTGGCTAGCGGGAGCTACGAGCAGTACTTC,CASSPLASGSYEQYF
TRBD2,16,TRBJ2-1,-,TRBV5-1,TGCGCCAGCACCAATAGCGGGAGGACCCCGGGGCATGAGCAGTTCTTC,CASTNSGRTPGHEQFF
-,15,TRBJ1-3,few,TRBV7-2,TGTGCCAGCAGCCCTCGATTGAGCTCTGGAAACACCATATATTTT,CASSPRLSSGNTIYF
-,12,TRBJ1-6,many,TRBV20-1,TGCAGTGCTAGGCAGGGAAACTCACCCCTCCACTTT,CSARQGNSPLHF
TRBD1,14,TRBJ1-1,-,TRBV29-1,TGCAGCGGTGGGGCAGGGGGATTCAACACTGAAGCTTTCTTT,CSGGAGGFNTEAFF
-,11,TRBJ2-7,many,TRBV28,TGTGCCAGCAGACGCTCCTACGAGCAGTACTTC,CASRRSYEQYF
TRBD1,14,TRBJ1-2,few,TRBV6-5,TGTGCCAGCAGTTCTTCTAGGACAGGGGAAGGCTACACCTTC,CASSSSRTGEGYTF
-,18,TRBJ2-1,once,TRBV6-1,TGTGCCAGCAGTCCTTCCGGGACGGATAATACCACCTACAATGAGCAGTTCTTC,CASSPSGTDNTTYNEQFF
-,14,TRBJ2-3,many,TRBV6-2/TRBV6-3,TGTGCCAGCAGGAAGAAGGACAGCACAGATACGCAGTATTTT,CASRKKDSTDTQYF
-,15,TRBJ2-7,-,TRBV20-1,TGCAGTGCTAGAGATCGCACCCCGCCCCGGGGAGAGCAGTACTTC,CSARDRTPPRGEQYF
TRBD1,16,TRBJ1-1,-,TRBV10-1,TGCGCCAGCAGTGAGCCAGAGAAGGGGGCGAACACTGAAGCTTTCTTT,CASSEPEKGANTEAFF
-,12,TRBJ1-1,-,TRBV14,TGTGCCAGCAGCCAAGGTGCCCTTGAAGCTTTCTTT,CASSQGALEAFF
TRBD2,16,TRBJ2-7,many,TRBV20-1,TGCAGTGCTCGGCCGGTGGAAGCGGGAGATCAGCTCGAGCAGTACTTC,CSARPVEAGDQLEQYF
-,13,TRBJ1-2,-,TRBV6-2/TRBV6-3,TGTGCCAGCAGCCCGGACCTCGTAGGTGGCTACACCTTC,CASSPDLVGGYTF
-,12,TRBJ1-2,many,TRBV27,TGTGCCAGCACTGACGGATTCTATGGCTACACCTTC,CASTDGFYGYTF
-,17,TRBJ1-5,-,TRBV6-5,TGTGCCAGCAGTTACCCCTCCCCGGACAGTAGCAATCAGCCCCAGCATTTT,CASSYPSPDSSNQPQHF
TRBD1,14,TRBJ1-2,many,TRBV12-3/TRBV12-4,TGTGCCAGCAGGACGGGGACAGGGGACTATGGCTACACCTTC,CASRTGTGDYGYTF
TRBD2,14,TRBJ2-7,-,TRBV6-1,TGTGCCAGCAGTGAAGTAGCGGGAGGGGGCGAGCAGTACTTC,CASSEVAGGGEQYF
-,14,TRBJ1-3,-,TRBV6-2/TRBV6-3,TGTGCCAGCACTTACTCAGCGGCCAGAAACACCATATATTTT,CASTYSAARNTIYF
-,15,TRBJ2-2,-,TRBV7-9,TGTGCCAGCAGCCCGTCCACTGGTGGTACCGGGGAGCTGTTTTTT,CASSPSTGGTGELFF
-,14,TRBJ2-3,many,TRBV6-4,TGTGCCAGCAGTGAATCGGTTGAGGGTTATACGCAGTATTTT,CASSESVEGYTQYF
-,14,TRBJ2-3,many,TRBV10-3,TGTGCCATCAGCACGGGCGGGAGCACAGATACGCAGTATTTT,CAISTGGSTDTQYF
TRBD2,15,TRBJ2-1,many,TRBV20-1,TGCAGTGCTAGAATCGGGACTAGCGGCCTCGATGAGCAGTTCTTC,CSARIGTSGLDEQFF
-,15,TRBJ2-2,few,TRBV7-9,TGTGCCAGCAGCCTTGTCCAACTTAACACCGGGGAGCTGTTTTTT,CASSLVQLNTGELFF
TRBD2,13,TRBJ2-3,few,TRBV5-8,TGTGCCAGCACCTTTAGCGGGAGGGATACGCAGTATTTT,CASTFSGRDTQYF
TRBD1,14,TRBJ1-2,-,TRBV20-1,TGCAGTGCTAGAGCCCAGGGACAGGTCTATGGCTACACCTTC,CSARAQGQVYGYTF
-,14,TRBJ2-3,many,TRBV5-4,TGTGCCAGCAGCTTGTATAGGGCGGCAGATACGCAGTATTTT,CASSLYRAADTQYF
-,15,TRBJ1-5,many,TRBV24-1,TGTGCCACCAGTGATTGGAGGGAAGCGGGTCAGCCCCAGCATTTT,CATSDWREAGQPQHF
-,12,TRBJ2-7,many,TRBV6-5,TGTGCCAGCAGTTACCAGGGCTACGAGCAGTACTTC,CASSYQGYEQYF
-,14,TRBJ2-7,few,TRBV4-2,TGTGCCAGCAGCCAAGGAGGGGATTCCTACGAGCAGTACTTC,CASSQGGDSYEQYF
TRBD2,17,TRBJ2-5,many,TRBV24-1,TGTGCCACCAGTGATCCTAGGGACTACCTAACCCAAGAGACCCAGTACTTC,CATSDPRDYLTQETQYF
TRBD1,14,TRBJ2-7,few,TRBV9,TGTGCCAGCATGCCGGGACAGGGAGTCGACGAGCAGTACTTC,CASMPGQGVDEQYF
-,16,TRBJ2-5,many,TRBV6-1,TGTGCCAGCAGTCCCCGTCGCGGAACCCACCAAGAGACCCAGTACTTC,CASSPRRGTHQETQYF
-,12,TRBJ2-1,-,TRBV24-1,TGTGCCACCAGTGTCCAGGGACGAGAGCAGTTCTTC,CATSVQGREQFF
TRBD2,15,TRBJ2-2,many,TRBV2,TGTGCCATCCACGGACTAGCGGCAAACACCGGGGAGCTGTTTTTT,CAIHGLAANTGELFF
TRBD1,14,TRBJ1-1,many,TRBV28,TGTGCCACCAGCCTAGGACAGGGTTACACTGAAGCTTTCTTT,CATSLGQGYTEAFF
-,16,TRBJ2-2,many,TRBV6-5,TGTGCCAGCAGTTACCGCACCCAACAGGGTACCGGGGAGCTGTTTTTT,CASSYRTQQGTGELFF
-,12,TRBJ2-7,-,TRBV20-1,TGCAGTGCGGCGCCAGGGGCTTACGAGCAGTACTTC,CSAAPGAYEQYF
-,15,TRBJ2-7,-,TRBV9,TGTGCCAGCAGCGTAGGTATTAGCGAGACCTACGAGCAGTACTTC,CASSVGISETYEQYF